The source of this T cell receptor beta chain is a study of immune characterization of retroperitoneal liposarcoma. TCRdb called the PCR reads again in MiXCR, with one record for every CDR3 protein. The profile shows around 12,000 distinct CDR3 sequences, around 50% of them singletons. V was cut by 6 bases and J by 0 bases, with 11 bases left in between. The CDR3 is 15 amino acids. Germline V gene lookup returns CDR1 MNHEY and CDR2 SVGAGI. V gene TRBV6-5 combines with J gene TRBJ2-2, with a tentative D call TRBD1 (6 bases). Sequenced: tumor tissue. This sequence originates from a female donor with retroperitoneal liposarcoma. CDR3 in amino acids: CASRQGSANTGELFF. The CDR3, as DNA: TGTGCCAGCAGGCAGGGGTCCGCGAACACCGGGGAGCTGTTTTTT.